This T cell receptor beta chain was sequenced in a study of CD8+ T cells in alopecia areata. Study-wide context: For 6 to 18 months, tofacitinib was taken, and 6 months off drug followed.

Germline V gives CDR1 SGHDT, CDR2 YYEEEE. The CDR3 sequence is 14 residues long. With 2 bases removed from V and 1 base from J, the gap between germline ends came to 7 bases. Regarding treatment: oral pan-JAK inhibitor, 5-10 mg twice daily. Peripheral blood and lesional scalp punch biopsies were taken from alopecia areata patients. Once RNA had been extracted, it was reverse transcribed into cDNA to act as the sequencing template. Only in-frame clones appear in the TCRdb table, and some are missing; sequencing was by immunoSEQ multiplex PCR. Here the sample spans about 250,000 clones, 60% being singletons. In its sample, this clone was seen once.

Sample: CD4+ T cells sorted from blood, taken around week 54, from a patient treated with tofacitinib. This receptor was taken from a human donor with alopecia areata. The chain has TRBV5-6 and TRBJ1-3; no clear D gene. CDR3 DNA: TGTGCCAGCAGCTTTTGGGGTTCTGGAAACACCATATATTTT. This gives the protein CASSFWGSGNTIYF. Filled out from reference TRBV5-6 and TRBJ1-3, the complete variable domain reads DAGVTQSPTHLIKTRGQQVTLRCSPKSGHDTVSWYQQALGQGPQFIFQYYEEEERQRGNFPDRFSGHQFPNYSSELNVNALLLGDSALYLCASSFWGSGNTIYFGEGSWLTVV.